This T cell receptor (beta chain) was documented in a study of identical twins (dated by TCRdb to about 2016). Background on the whole study: TCR alpha and beta repertoires from monozygotic twins, unrelated adults of various ages and cord blood were deep-sequenced to test whether fetal clonotypes persist. To rule out contamination, the twin experiments were replicated at different times with different library preparation protocols. Overall study outcomes, separate from this receptor: Compared with coincidental sharing between unrelated individuals, out-of-frame TCR alpha sequences shared between twins had an excess of sequences with low generation probability. Because the same donors could not be followed over many years, the conclusions depended on cross-sectional statistical analysis. Invariant T cells such as MAIT and iNKT could partly confound zero-insertion analyses, although diverse VJ usage argued against such confounding for most clonotypes. Fewer insertions were carried by abundant cord blood beta clonotypes, a similar but weaker trend appeared in young adult naive repertoires, and no such trend appeared in memory repertoires. In beta out-of-frame sequences, excess twin sharing was weaker, because having fewer shared sequences lowered the signal-to-noise ratio. Recombination models systematically underestimated out-of-frame TCR alpha sharing in monozygotic twins but agreed with sharing between unrelated individuals.

In regard to this clonotype: The specificity of this receptor is unknown. Per-base quality was not reported, and no clone a single base away is much larger than it.

Taken from the germline V gene (reference sequence), the CDR1 and CDR2 loops are MNHEY and SMNVEV. From cysteine to phenylalanine, the CDR3 is 15 amino acids long. Only CDR3 DNA is held: 45 bases, read in frame from base 1. Trimming leaves V shorter by 5 bases and J shorter by 5 bases, with the junction holding 11 bases beyond the gene matches. Receptor amplification or capture employed 5' RACE. This sample was sequenced with an Illumina HiSeq 2000. A universal primer binding site was added through template switching, and the final cDNA carried a unique molecular identifier so that TCR cDNA molecules could be counted accurately. First-strand cDNA for TCR alpha and beta chains was synthesized from specific primers in the conserved constant-segment region. To control for contamination, each cDNA library was double barcoded with a SMART-Mk sample barcode plus Illumina barcodes. TruSeq adapter sequences and Illumina sample barcodes were added in two successive PCR steps. The Illumina HiSeq platform was used with custom primers to sequence TCR alpha and beta cDNA libraries. On the authors' methods: MiGEC processed the raw reads to extract unique molecular identifiers, while MiXCR was used to determine the CDR3 positions. Recombination models were inferred per individual with the repgenHMM and IGoR tools using an EM algorithm. The analysis of shared clonotypes was done with the tcR package in R, with sharing normalized by the product of cloneset sizes. To study raw recombination without the effects of thymic and clonal selection, out-of-frame nonproductive sequences were analyzed. Using fastp at Q25 and MiXCR, TCRdb reprocessed the public reads and kept productive beta chains. Here each entry gathers all rows of one CDR3 protein and keeps the most common genes and DNA. These V and J calls originate from TCRdb's pipeline instead of the authors' own analysis. The sample data list 1,800,000 or so distinct CDR3 sequences, and about 30% of these were observed just once. Of the sample, 0.25% to 0.3% is held by the ten largest clones.

Every donor was a healthy Caucasian. The rearranged chain carries TRBV27 and TRBJ1-2; 7 middle bases align to TRBD1. Sample: cord blood. The clonotype was recovered from a newborn girl in good health. Read as DNA, the sequence is TGTGCCAGCAGTCCCCCCGGACAGGCCTTTTATGGCTACACCTTC. Translated, this gives CASSPPGQAFYGYTF.